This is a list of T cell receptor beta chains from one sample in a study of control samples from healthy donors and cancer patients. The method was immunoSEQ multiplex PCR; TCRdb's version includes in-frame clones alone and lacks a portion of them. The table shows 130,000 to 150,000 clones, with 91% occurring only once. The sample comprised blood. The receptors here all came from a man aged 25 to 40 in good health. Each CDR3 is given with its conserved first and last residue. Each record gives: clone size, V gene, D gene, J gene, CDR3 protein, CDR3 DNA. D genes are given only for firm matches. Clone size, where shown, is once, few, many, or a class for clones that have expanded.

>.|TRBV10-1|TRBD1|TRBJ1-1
CASSDLTGQGTEAFF
TGCGCCAGCAGTGATTTAACGGGACAGGGGACTGAAGCTTTCTTT
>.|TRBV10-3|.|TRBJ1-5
CAIRDTGPDQPQHF
TGTGCCATCCGAGATACAGGTCCGGATCAGCCCCAGCATTTT
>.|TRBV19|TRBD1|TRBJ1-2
CASSMLGQTHYGYTF
TGTGCCAGTAGTATGCTGGGACAGACCCACTATGGCTACACCTTC
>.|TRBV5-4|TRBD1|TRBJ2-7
CASSPNRGWDEQYF
TGTGCCAGCAGCCCAAACAGGGGGTGGGACGAGCAGTACTTC
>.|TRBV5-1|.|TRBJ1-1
CASSSGVMNTEAFF
TGCGCCAGCAGTTCGGGCGTAATGAACACTGAAGCTTTCTTT
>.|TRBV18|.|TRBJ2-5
CASSPWGRLFQETQYF
TGTGCCAGCTCACCATGGGGCAGACTATTCCAAGAGACCCAGTACTTC
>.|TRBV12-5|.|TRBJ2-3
CASGLVGDLRGTDTQYF
TGTGCTAGTGGTTTGGTAGGGGACCTGCGGGGCACAGATACGCAGTATTTT
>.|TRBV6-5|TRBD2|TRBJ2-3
CASSLGTSWGDTQYF
TGTGCCAGCAGCCTGGGGACTAGCTGGGGAGATACGCAGTATTTT
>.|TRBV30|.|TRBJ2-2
CAVWSRGELFF
TGTGCCGTCTGGAGTAGGGGGGAGCTGTTTTTT
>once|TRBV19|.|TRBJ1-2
CASSMIETDLNYGYTF
TGTGCCAGTAGTATGATCGAGACAGACCTTAACTATGGCTACACCTTC
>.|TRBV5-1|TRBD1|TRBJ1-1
CASSTGGKNTEAFF
TGCGCCAGCAGTACAGGGGGCAAGAACACTGAAGCTTTCTTT
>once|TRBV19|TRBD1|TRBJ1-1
CASRTGGNTEAFF
TGTGCCAGTAGAACAGGGGGCAACACTGAAGCTTTCTTT
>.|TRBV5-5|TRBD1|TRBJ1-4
CASSLTSHRGNEKLFF
TGTGCCAGCAGCTTGACCTCTCACAGGGGTAATGAAAAACTGTTTTTT
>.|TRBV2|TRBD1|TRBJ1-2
CASRGTGPSGGYTF
TGTGCCAGCAGGGGGACAGGGCCATCGGGTGGCTACACCTTC
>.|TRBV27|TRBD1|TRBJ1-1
CASSLEAGGNTEAFF
TGTGCCAGCAGTTTAGAGGCAGGGGGGAACACTGAAGCTTTCTTT
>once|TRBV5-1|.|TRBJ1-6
CASSPLEGSPLHF
TGCGCCAGCAGCCCCTTGGAGGGATCACCCCTCCACTTT
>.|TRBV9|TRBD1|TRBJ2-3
CASSVVLGGPADTQYF
TGTGCCAGCAGCGTAGTACTAGGGGGCCCCGCAGATACGCAGTATTTT
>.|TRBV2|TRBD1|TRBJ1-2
CASSKDRDYGYTF
TGTGCCAGCAGCAAGGACAGGGACTATGGCTACACCTTC
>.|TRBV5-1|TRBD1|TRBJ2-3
CASSPWTGGTDTQYF
TGCGCCAGCAGCCCCTGGACAGGGGGCACAGATACGCAGTATTTT
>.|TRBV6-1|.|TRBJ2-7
CASSEAVGYEQYF
TGTGCCAGCAGTGAAGCAGTCGGGTACGAGCAGTACTTC
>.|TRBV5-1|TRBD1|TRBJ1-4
CASSLGQGREKLFF
TGCGCCAGCAGCTTGGGACAGGGGCGTGAAAAACTGTTTTTT
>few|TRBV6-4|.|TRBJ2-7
CASSPLFPQGTFYEQYF
TGTGCCAGCAGTCCTTTATTCCCACAGGGTACTTTCTACGAGCAGTACTTC
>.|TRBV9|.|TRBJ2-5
CASSVGRGETQYF
TGTGCCAGCAGCGTAGGGAGGGGAGAGACCCAGTACTTC
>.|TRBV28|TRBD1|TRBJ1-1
CASISGTGGTEAFF
TGTGCCAGCATCTCCGGGACAGGGGGCACTGAAGCTTTCTTT
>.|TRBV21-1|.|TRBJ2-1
CASSKVGGAGANLNEQFF
TGTGCCAGCAGCAAAGTCGGGGGTGCGGGGGCCAACCTCAATGAGCAGTTCTTC
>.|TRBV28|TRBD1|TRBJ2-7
CASNSLGGQDSFSYEQYF
TGTGCCAGCAATAGTTTAGGAGGACAGGACTCCTTCTCCTACGAGCAGTACTTC
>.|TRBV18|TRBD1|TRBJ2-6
CASSLSSGTVLFANVLTF
TGTGCCAGCTCGCTTTCCTCCGGGACAGTTTTATTTGCCAACGTCCTGACTTTC
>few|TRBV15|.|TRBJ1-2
CATSREGANGYTF
TGTGCCACCAGCAGAGAGGGAGCTAACGGCTACACCTTC
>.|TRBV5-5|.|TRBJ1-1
CASSLGMAPEAFF
TGTGCCAGCAGCTTGGGGATGGCCCCGGAAGCTTTCTTT
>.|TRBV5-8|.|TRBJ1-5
CASSLRSGSSNQPQHF
TGTGCCAGCAGCTTGAGGTCGGGGTCGAGCAATCAGCCCCAGCATTTT
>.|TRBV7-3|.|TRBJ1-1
CASSLSLNTEAFF
TGTGCCAGCAGCTTAAGTTTGAACACTGAAGCTTTCTTT
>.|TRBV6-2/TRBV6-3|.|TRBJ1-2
CASSSYGYTF
TGTGCCAGCAGTTCCTATGGCTACACCTTC
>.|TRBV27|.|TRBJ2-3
CASSHKGTPLSTDTQYF
TGTGCCAGCAGTCACAAGGGGACACCACTTAGCACAGATACGCAGTATTTT
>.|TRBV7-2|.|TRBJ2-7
CASSELLWTGGEQYF
TGTGCCAGCAGCGAGCTCCTCTGGACTGGCGGAGAGCAGTACTTC
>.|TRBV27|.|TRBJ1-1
CASSRGTGNTEAFF
TGTGCCAGCAGTCGTGGCACTGGGAACACTGAAGCTTTCTTT
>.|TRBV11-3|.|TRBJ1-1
CASSLGGMGNTEAFF
TGTGCCAGCAGCTTAGGAGGGATGGGAAACACTGAAGCTTTCTTT
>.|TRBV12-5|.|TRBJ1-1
CASGLGWGEAFF
TGTGCTAGTGGTTTGGGTTGGGGTGAAGCTTTCTTT
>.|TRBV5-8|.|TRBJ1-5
CASSLAGVWPQHF
TGTGCCAGCAGCTTGGCCGGCGTTTGGCCCCAGCATTTT
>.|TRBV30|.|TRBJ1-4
CAWSVRRKLFF
TGTGCCTGGAGTGTACGGAGGAAACTGTTTTTT
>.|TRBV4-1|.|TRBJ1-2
CASSQAAGGNGYTF
TGCGCCAGCAGCCAGGCGGCGGGGGGGAATGGCTACACCTTC
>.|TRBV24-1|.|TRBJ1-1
CATSDPRRASEAFF
TGTGCCACCAGTGATCCCCGCAGGGCCAGTGAAGCTTTCTTT
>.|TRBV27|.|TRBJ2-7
CASSLIGGLINEQYF
TGTGCCAGCAGTTTAATTGGGGGCCTTATCAACGAGCAGTACTTC
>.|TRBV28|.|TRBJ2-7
CASTRTAPYEQYF
TGTGCCAGCACCCGGACAGCCCCCTACGAGCAGTACTTC
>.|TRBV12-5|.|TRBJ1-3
CASGLYNMRGNTIYF
TGTGCTAGTGGTTTGTATAACATGAGAGGAAACACCATATATTTT
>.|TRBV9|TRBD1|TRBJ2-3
CASSEATGFGTDTQYF
TGTGCCAGCAGCGAAGCGACAGGGTTTGGGACAGATACGCAGTATTTT
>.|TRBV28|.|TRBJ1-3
CASSPRTAYSGNTIYF
TGTGCCAGCAGTCCACGGACAGCTTACTCTGGAAACACCATATATTTT
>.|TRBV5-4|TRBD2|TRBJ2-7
CASSLVASGGGYEQYF
TGTGCCAGCAGCTTGGTGGCTAGCGGGGGTGGGTACGAGCAGTACTTC
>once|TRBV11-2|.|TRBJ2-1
CASSLVRTQENEQFF
TGTGCCAGCAGCTTAGTCCGGACCCAAGAGAATGAGCAGTTCTTC
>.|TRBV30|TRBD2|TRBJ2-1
CAWSVSGWRGGEQFF
TGTGCCTGGAGTGTAAGCGGCTGGCGGGGGGGTGAGCAGTTCTTC